The clone carrying this TCR beta chain was detected many times. J was trimmed by 3 bases and V by 4 bases; bases with no gene match: 3. The CDR3 consists of 14 residues. Germline V CDR1 and CDR2: SGHRS, YFSETQ. This specimen belongs to a study of tumor-infiltrating lymphocytes in primary liver carcinoma. Joint extraction of RNA and DNA used roughly 20-33 mg of bulk tissue that was unsorted. With a constant-region primer, TCR beta cDNA was made from approximately 500 ng of total RNA. Slightly modified ARM-PCR, run as three nested multiplex PCR rounds, produced the TCR beta libraries. With TRBV1-TRBV30 forward primers and a C-beta reverse primer, the first two PCR rounds were run for about 10 cycles each. MiXCR was run by TCRdb on the multiplex PCR reads, yielding one entry per CDR3 protein. The table has approximately 73,000 distinct CDR3 sequences, 60% to 80% seen once; the top ten hold roughly an eighth.

This TCR came from a woman aged 60 to 75 with primary liver carcinoma and hepatitis B virus infection. The chain combines TRBV5-1 with TRBJ2-7; 11 bases agree with TRBD1. The source material was liver tumor tissue from sampling region 4. The sample's subset: tumor region T4, right-lateral pole. CDR3 loop: CASSTGQGGYEQYF. The CDR3 coding sequence is TGCGCCAGCAGCACGGGACAGGGGGGCTACGAGCAGTACTTC.